This T cell receptor beta chain stems from a study of blood T cell repertoires in COVID-19. Whole-study context: Both acute and convalescent COVID-19 samples were obtained from the United States, Italy and Spain. PBMCs, B-cell-depleted T cells, or T cells provided the cDNA or gDNA that made up the material.

Original processing notes: Estimation of nucleated cell counts was performed using reference gene primer amplification. Profiled with immunoSEQ multiplex PCR; TCRdb holds only in-frame clones, not every one. Clonal size and the V and J genes are those of that table, whereas D and trimming came from the DNA. The table has about 38,000 clones, more than 70% seen once. The clonotype originates from a man between 65 and 85 years old with active COVID-19. The specimen was peripheral blood.

The CDR3 here is CATSQAHSGANVLTF. CDR3 in DNA: TGTGCCACCAGTCAGGCTCACTCTGGGGCCAACGTCCTGACTTTC. The chain joins TRBV24-1 to TRBJ2-6; D unclear. V was shortened by 6 bases and J by 0 bases, with 8 bases between the two germline ends. Germline loops: CDR1 KGHDR, CDR2 SFDVKD. The CDR3 sequence is 15 residues long.